Detailed here is one T cell receptor beta chain. Its antigen is currently unknown. This table comes from immunoSEQ multiplex PCR, and its TCRdb copy is limited to in-frame clones, with some not included. This sample yields tens of thousands of clones, of which about 81% are seen a single time; over 7% belongs to the top ten. This record belongs to a study of a mutant IDH1 vaccine in newly diagnosed glioma. Overall study: The earlier regimen, radiotherapy, temozolomide, or both, was most often both.

The sample's time point: week 23, last vaccination. Vaccination comprised doses that each held 300 ug of mutant IDH1 20-mer peptide, plus topical imiquimod. V shed 5 bases and J 4 bases; nucleotides not matched to a gene: 2. This CDR3 comprises 13 residues. Germline V gene lookup returns CDR1 MGHRA and CDR2 YSYEKL. The sample was PBMCs, taken from a glioma patient whose treatment included an IDH1 peptide vaccine. The TCR sequence derives from a woman between 40 and 55 years old with glioma. Some clones in this sample may be carry-over from other donors' samples. The rearrangement links TRBV4-1 to TRBJ2-3; 8 bases align to TRBD2. The CDR3 region has the DNA TGCGCCAGCAGCGGGCGGGAGGCAGATACGCAGTATTTT. Protein sequence: CASSGREADTQYF.